The T cell receptor beta chain under discussion was sequenced for a study of T cell repertoires in cytomegalovirus infection. Study-level background: Public TCR beta signature analysis indicated the presence of both CMV infection and matching HLA type. Study-wide findings and caveats: Cumulative public TCR beta family frequency identified carriers of CMV plus the relevant HLA. Clonotypes of TCR beta that were HLA-C-restricted and CMV-specific dominated the ex vivo response.

TCRdb processed the reads anew with MiXCR; each CDR3 protein has one entry. Of roughly 150,000 distinct CDR3 sequences in the sample, about a quarter were seen once. Only a few counts were recorded for this clonotype. Its antigen is still unknown. This CDR3 has 14 amino acids. Per the germline V gene, CDR1 is MDHEN and CDR2 is SYDVKM. V lost 2 bases to trimming and J lost 9 bases, with 11 bases between them. The clonotype was recovered from a human donor in good health (CMV status not recorded). Some clones in this sample may be carry-over from other donors' samples. The rearrangement joins TRBV28 to TRBJ1-6; tentative D call: TRBD1 (6 bases). Specimen: PBMCs. Here the CDR3 DNA reads TGTGCCAGCAGTTTAACCGGGACAATTTCACCCCTCCACTTT. Encoded protein: CASSLTGTISPLHF.